This T cell receptor (beta chain) was retrieved from a study of T-cell reconstitution after alpha-beta-depleted transplantation in children. V was shortened by 4 bases and J by 7 bases, with 19 bases between the two germline ends. The CDR3 length is 15 residues. CDR1 is SEHNR, CDR2 FQNEAQ, per germline (reference sequence). Library preparation (for TCRbeta) was performed with unique molecular identifiers. TCRdb redid the calling of the PCR reads with MiXCR, one entry per CDR3 protein. The table has about 610,000 distinct CDR3 sequences, roughly 10% seen once. The chain combines TRBV7-9 with TRBJ1-1; maybe TRBD1 (5 bases). The material sequenced was PBMCs from the stem cell graft donor, taken from the stem cell graft. This TCR came from a human donor who donated a stem cell graft to a child with acute myeloid leukemia. The chain's CDR3 is CASSSQTQGQVEAFF. In DNA, the CDR3 is TGTGCCAGCAGCTCACAGACCCAAGGACAAGTTGAAGCTTTCTTT.